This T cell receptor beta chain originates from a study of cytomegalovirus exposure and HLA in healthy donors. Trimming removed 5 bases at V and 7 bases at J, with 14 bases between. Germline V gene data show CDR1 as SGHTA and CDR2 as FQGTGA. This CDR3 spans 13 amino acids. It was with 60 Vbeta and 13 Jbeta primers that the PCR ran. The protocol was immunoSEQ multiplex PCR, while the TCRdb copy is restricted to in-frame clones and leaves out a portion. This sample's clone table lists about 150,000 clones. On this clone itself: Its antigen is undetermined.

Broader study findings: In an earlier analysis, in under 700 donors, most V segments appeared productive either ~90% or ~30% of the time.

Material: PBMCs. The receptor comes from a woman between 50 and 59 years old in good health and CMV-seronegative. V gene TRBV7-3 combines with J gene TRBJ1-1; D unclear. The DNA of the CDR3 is TGTGCCAGCAGCCGATCAATCCCCAGTGAAGCTTTCTTT. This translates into CASSRSIPSEAFF. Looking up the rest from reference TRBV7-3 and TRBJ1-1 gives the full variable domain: GAGVSQTPSNKVTEKGKYVELRCDPISGHTALYWYRQSLGQGPEFLIYFQGTGAADDSGLPNDRFFAVRPEGSVSTLKIQRTERGDSAVYLCASSRSIPSEAFFGQGTRLTVV.